A selection of T cell receptor beta chains follows, all from one sample in a study of response to subunit inactivated influenza vaccine. TCRdb redid the calling of the RT-PCR reads with MiXCR, one entry per CDR3 protein. Here the sample spans under 850,000 distinct CDR3 sequences, approximately 17% being singletons. The sample here was PBMCs from blood, taken 5 days after vaccination. The receptors here all came from a man in his forties or fifties who received an inactivated influenza vaccine. Both conserved end residues are part of each CDR3. A D gene is named only where the DNA matches it firmly. Size values are once, few and many counts, or a class for expanded clones, and some rows have none.

CDR3nt	CDR3aa	v_gene	j_gene	abundance	d_gene
TGTGCCAGCAGCTTACGACTAGCGGGAGAAAGGGATACGCAGTATTTT	CASSLRLAGERDTQYF	TRBV5-4	TRBJ2-3	NA	TRBD2
TGTGCCAGCAGCGCACCCCTCCCGGGACTAGCGGGGGGTCCCGGCACAGATACGCAGTATTTT	CASSAPLPGLAGGPGTDTQYF	TRBV6-1	TRBJ2-3	NA	TRBD2
TGTGCCAGCAGTCCCGACAGGGCGAGGAATGGCTACACCTTC	CASSPDRARNGYTF	TRBV12-3/TRBV12-4	TRBJ1-2	many	TRBD1
TGTGCCAGCAGCCCTTCCCTAGGTCTGCACTTC	CASSPSLGLHF	TRBV14	TRBJ2-5	few	NA
TGTGCCAGCAGCCGTCGACTAGCGGGAGGTTACGAGCAGTACTTC	CASSRRLAGGYEQYF	TRBV3-1	TRBJ2-7	NA	TRBD2
TGTGCCAGCAGCTCGGGTGTGTATTCAGGGACAGGGAACACCTACGAGCAGTACTTC	CASSSGVYSGTGNTYEQYF	TRBV5-6	TRBJ2-7	many	TRBD1
TGTGCCACTCCGAAGGGCCGCTCTGGGGCCAACGTCCTGACTTTC	CATPKGRSGANVLTF	TRBV7-9	TRBJ2-6	few	NA
TGTGCCAGCAGCTTAGCTGGGACAGGAGGGTTCTTC	CASSLAGTGGFF	TRBV7-9	TRBJ2-1	few	TRBD1
TGCGCCAGCAGCACAGGGACAGGGATACTCCGAGAGACCCAGTACTTC	CASSTGTGILRETQYF	TRBV5-1	TRBJ2-5	NA	TRBD1
TGTGCCAGTAGTATCGGAAGGGCGGGAGATACGCAGTATTTT	CASSIGRAGDTQYF	TRBV19	TRBJ2-3	NA	NA
TGCAGTGCTAGTTCAGGGTTTACCTACGAGCAGTACTTC	CSASSGFTYEQYF	TRBV20-1	TRBJ2-7	NA	NA
TGTGCCAGCAGTTACTCGGGACAGGGTAGTAGGTACTTC	CASSYSGQGSRYF	TRBV6-5	TRBJ2-7	many	TRBD1
TGTGCCAGCACCTTGCGGAGCGGGGGGGCGTGGGAGACCCAGTACTTC	CASTLRSGGAWETQYF	TRBV7-2	TRBJ2-5	NA	TRBD2
TGCAGTGCAAACAACAGGGTAACCCAAGAGACCCAGTACTTC	CSANNRVTQETQYF	TRBV20-1	TRBJ2-5	few	NA
TGTGCCAGCAGGGCCGGACAGGGTGGAGGAGCTTTCTTT	CASRAGQGGGAFF	TRBV2	TRBJ1-1	NA	TRBD1
TGCAGCGCTGACCTGGACAGGGGCACTGAAGCTTTCTTT	CSADLDRGTEAFF	TRBV29-1	TRBJ1-1	few	TRBD1
TGCGCCAGCAGCGTCCGGGCTAATGAAAAACTGTTTTTT	CASSVRANEKLFF	TRBV4-3	TRBJ1-4	NA	NA
TGTGCCAGCAGTTTATCAGTGGCCTCCTACAATGAGCAGTTCTTC	CASSLSVASYNEQFF	TRBV28	TRBJ2-1	NA	NA
TGCAGCGTTGAAGATCTGGTCACAAGCTCCTACAATGAGCAGTTCTTC	CSVEDLVTSSYNEQFF	TRBV29-1	TRBJ2-1	NA	NA
TGCGCCAGCAGTCCAAGTCCCTTCAGACAGAGATCTAATGAAAAACTGTTTTTT	CASSPSPFRQRSNEKLFF	TRBV4-1	TRBJ1-4	few	NA